This entry concerns a single T cell receptor beta chain. Its antigen is still unknown. No base quality information exists; no much larger clone differs at one position. The data were obtained in a study of blood T cell repertoires in COVID-19 (dated by TCRdb to about 2020). Context from the whole study: Samples covering the acute and convalescent phases of COVID-19 were provided by collaborators in the United States, Italy and Spain. The prospective study material was composed of cDNA or gDNA derived from T cells, B-cell-depleted T cells, or PBMCs. The dataset comprised deeply sampled blood TCRbeta repertoires from subjects exposed to, actively infected with, or recovered from COVID-19. A freely available public database, intended as a resource for researchers studying the immune response to SARS-CoV-2, is where the repertoires were released. Samples were obtained from the ongoing ImmuneRACE study (first 160 participants) and from 1,254 subjects provided by 6 global collaborators. Nearly every sample came with metadata listing a de-identified subject ID, COVID-19 status, age in years and sex. HLA class I and class II types, where available, came from metadata supplied by the sample provider rather than from assay-based typing.

TCRbeta CDR3 regions were amplified from genomic DNA by means of the immunoSEQ Assay, a bias-controlled multiplex PCR. The study's own analysis went as follows. The number of nucleated cells in each sample was estimated from the amplification of reference gene primers within the assay. To quantify the absolute abundance of each unique TCRbeta CDR3 rearrangement, sequence reads were collapsed and filtered. For each sample, productive Simpson clonality was calculated as the square root of Simpson's diversity index over productive rearrangements. Held by TCRdb, this immuneACCESS table contains in-frame sequences only and omits some clones. Under half of the omission traces to an unresolved V gene where checked; the cause of the rest is unknown. V and J calls and clone size are as listed in that table; D and trimming were resolved from the DNA. For this sample there are 250,000 or so clones; about 85% appear just once. The top ten constitute about 1.9% of the sample.

The paper as a whole reports these results and caveats: How much clinical and demographic metadata was included differed by source and by participant, and the metadata was provided uncurated.

At the junction V is shortened by 0 bases and J by 4 bases; bases outside the gene matches: 13. CDR1 LGHNT and CDR2 FRNRAP were looked up in the germline V gene. CDR3 length: 18 amino acids, cysteine to phenylalanine. Of all the DNA, just the CDR3 is kept, 54 bases in frame from base 1. A second Seattle source provided samples from volunteer blood donors who had recovered from COVID-19. Whole blood was collected in K2EDTA tubes by collaborating institutions according to the institutions' own protocols. For TCRbeta analysis, collaborator samples were shipped as frozen whole blood, as isolated PBMCs, or as DNA extracted from either sample type.

The sample was peripheral blood. This clonotype was sampled from a man in his thirties or forties who had recovered from COVID-19. The chain links TRBV12-5 with TRBJ2-3; TRBD2 lines up with 7 middle nucleotides. The base sequence is TGTGCTAGTGGTTTGGTACTGGGCGGGGGACGGATTTCAGATACGCAGTATTTT. Translation gives CASGLVLGGGRISDTQYF. With all but the CDR3 taken from the reference TRBV12-5 and TRBJ2-3 genes, the full variable domain is: DARVTQTPRHKVTEMGQEVTMRCQPILGHNTVFWYRQTMMQGLELLAYFRNRAPLDDSGMPKDRFSAEMPDATLATLKIQPSEPRDSAVYFCASGLVLGGGRISDTQYFGPGTRLTVL.